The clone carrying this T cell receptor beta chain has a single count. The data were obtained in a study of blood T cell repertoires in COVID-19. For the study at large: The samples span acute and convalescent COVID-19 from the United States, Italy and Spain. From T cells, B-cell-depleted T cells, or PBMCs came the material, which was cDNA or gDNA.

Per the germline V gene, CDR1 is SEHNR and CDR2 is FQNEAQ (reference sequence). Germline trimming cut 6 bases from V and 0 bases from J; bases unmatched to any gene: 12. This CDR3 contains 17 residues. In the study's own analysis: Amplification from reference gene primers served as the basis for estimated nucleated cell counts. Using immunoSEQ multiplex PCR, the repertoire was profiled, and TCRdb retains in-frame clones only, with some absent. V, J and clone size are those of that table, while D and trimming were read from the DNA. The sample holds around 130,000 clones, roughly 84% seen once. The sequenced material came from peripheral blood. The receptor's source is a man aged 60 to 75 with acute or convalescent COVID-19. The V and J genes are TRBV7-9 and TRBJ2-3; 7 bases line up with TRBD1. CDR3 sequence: CASSSRGRGPSTDTQYF. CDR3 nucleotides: TGTGCCAGCAGTTCCCGAGGAAGGGGGCCCAGCACAGATACGCAGTATTTT.